The next 14 T cell receptor beta chains were all read from a single sample in a study of blood T cell repertoires in COVID-19. Here immunoSEQ multiplex PCR was the method, and the copy in TCRdb shows in-frame clones only, minus some. The table shows nearly 250,000 clones, with roughly 86% occurring only once. Sequences were obtained from peripheral blood. The receptors stem from a woman older than 75 with COVID-19, enrolled during active disease.

This clone was counted a few times. The CDR3 DNA is TGTGCCAGCAGCTTAGGGTCGGCTAGCGGGGGCCAAGAGACCCAGTACTTC. As protein: CASSLGSASGGQETQYF. The rearrangement joins TRBV7-2 to TRBJ2-5, with 10 bases fitting TRBD2. This CDR3 region has 17 residues. Germline CDR1 and CDR2: SGHTA and FQGNSA. After removal of 1 base from V and 1 base from J, the junction contained 6 bases not matched to a gene.

V usage is TRBV5-4 and J usage is TRBJ1-1, with D tentatively TRBD1 (6 bases). CDR1 is SGHNT and CDR2 is YYREEE in the germline V gene (reference sequence). CDR3 length: 15 amino acids. V was clipped by 2 bases and J by 1 base, with 12 bases between them. The CDR3 DNA sequence: TGTGCCAGCAGCTTCGTGGACAGAAAGAACACTGAAGCTTTCTTT. It codes for CASSFVDRKNTEAFF.

This clone was seen only a few times. The chain uses TRBV28 and TRBJ1-2; D unclear. This CDR3 is built from 13 residues. Per the germline V gene, CDR1 is MDHEN and CDR2 is SYDVKM. Trimming took 11 bases from V and 4 from J, leaving 17 bases between them. CDR3 nucleotides: TGTGCCTCGAACTACCCCGGGTTCTATGGCTACACCTTC. Its translation: CASNYPGFYGYTF.

The chain uses TRBV5-1 and TRBJ2-1, with a weak D call TRBD1 (5 bases). This CDR3 contains 16 residues. V was trimmed by 0 bases and J by 4 bases, leaving 14 bases between them. Germline V gene sequence: CDR1 SGHRS, CDR2 YFSETQ. The CDR3 loop reads CASSLAGVRGYNEQFF. DNA of the CDR3: TGCGCCAGCAGCTTGGCAGGAGTAAGGGGATACAATGAGCAGTTCTTC.

V and J are TRBV9 and TRBJ2-5, with TRBD1 matching over 7 bases. Looked up from germline, CDR1 is SGDLS and CDR2 is YYNGEE. V was clipped by 5 bases and J by 3 bases; unmatched bases: 7. The CDR3 extends over 14 amino acids. CDR3 amino acids: CASSRTGTEETQYF. CDR3 nucleotide sequence: TGTGCCAGCAGTCGTACCGGGACAGAAGAGACCCAGTACTTC.

This clone was observed once. The chain has TRBV3-1 (or the pseudogene TRBV3-2) and TRBJ1-4; D unclear. Germline CDR1 reads LGHDT; CDR2 reads YNNKEL (reference sequence). This CDR3 is 13 amino acids long. With 1 base removed from V and 7 bases from J, the gap between germline ends came to 7 bases. The CDR3 sequence is CASSQAEGEKLFF. CDR3 sequence (DNA): TGTGCCAGCAGCCAAGCGGAGGGTGAAAAACTGTTTTTT.

V and J are TRBV2 and TRBJ2-2; 8 positions agree with TRBD2. V lost 5 bases and J lost 0; bases outside the gene matches: 2. Germline CDR1 is SNHLY and CDR2 is FYNNEI. The CDR3 runs 15 residues. The CDR3 here is CASSPGLANTGELFF. CDR3 DNA sequence: TGTGCCAGCAGTCCGGGACTAGCGAACACCGGGGAGCTGTTTTTT.

V and J are TRBV18 and TRBJ1-4; 9 nucleotides agree with TRBD1. The CDR3 has 15 residues. V lost 2 bases and J lost 4; bases outside the gene matches: 2. Germline CDR1 KGHSH, CDR2 LQKENI. The chain's CDR3 is CASSPEDRGNEKLFF. The CDR3 nucleotides read TGTGCCAGCTCACCAGAGGACAGGGGTAATGAAAAACTGTTTTTT. Looking up the rest from reference TRBV18 and TRBJ1-4 gives the full variable domain: NAGVMQNPRHLVRRRGQEARLRCSPMKGHSHVYWYRQLPEEGLKFMVYLQKENIIDESGMPKERFSAEFPKEGPSILRIQQVVRGDSAAYFCASSPEDRGNEKLFFGSGTQLSVL.

The rearrangement links TRBV11-2 to TRBJ2-1; 10 bases align to TRBD2. Germline V lookup: CDR1 SGHAT, CDR2 FQNNGV. The CDR3 consists of 14 residues. J lost 4 bases, V lost 5 bases, and 2 bases had no gene match. CDR3 bases: TGTGCCAGCAGCCCGACTAGCGGGTACAATGAGCAGTTCTTC. It is translated as CASSPTSGYNEQFF. Drawing the rest from reference TRBV11-2 and TRBJ2-1, the complete variable domain is EAGVAQSPRYKIIEKRQSVAFWCNPISGHATLYWYQQILGQGPKLLIQFQNNGVVDDSQLPKDRFSAERLKGVDSTLKIQPAKLEDSAVYLCASSPTSGYNEQFFGPGTRLTVL.

The chain recombines TRBV4-1 with TRBJ2-3; tentative D call: TRBD1 (6 bases). The V end lost 1 base, the J end lost 0 bases, and 11 bases lay between the germline ends. The V gene's germline CDR1 is MGHRA and CDR2 YSYEKL. CDR3 length: 16 amino acids. In nucleotides, the CDR3 is TGCGCCAGCAGCCAAGGACAGGTCTCTAGCACAGATACGCAGTATTTT. The encoded protein is CASSQGQVSSTDTQYF.

V usage is TRBV19 and J usage is TRBJ1-5; possibly TRBD1 for D (6 bases). From germline, CDR1 is LNHDA and CDR2 SQIVND (reference sequence). The CDR3 contains 15 residues. V dropped 8 bases and J dropped 2 bases, with 16 bases sitting between them. The CDR3 protein is CASLNRDIGNQPQHF. The CDR3 coding sequence is TGTGCCAGTCTTAACCGGGACATAGGCAATCAGCCCCAGCATTTT. Full variable domain (missing parts from reference TRBV19 and TRBJ1-5): DGGITQSPKYLFRKEGQNVTLSCEQNLNHDAMYWYRQDPGQGLRLIYYSQIVNDFQKGDIAEGYSVSREKKESFPLTVTSAQKNPTAFYLCASLNRDIGNQPQHFGDGTRLSIL.

The rearrangement uses TRBV7-8 and TRBJ1-5; possibly TRBD1 for D (5 bases). Trimming pared 2 bases from V and 5 bases from J, leaving 13 bases between. CDR3 size: 15 residues. The germline gives CDR1 SGHVS, CDR2 FQNEAQ. DNA for the CDR3: TGTGCCAGCAGCTTAACCGCCAGGGATGATCAGCCCCAGCATTTT. This gives the protein CASSLTARDDQPQHF.

The chain is built from TRBV19 and TRBJ2-2; TRBD1 aligns across 8 bases. V trimming: 9 bases; J trimming: 2 bases; junction bases outside the gene matches: 5. The germline CDR1 and CDR2 sequences are LNHDA and SQIVND (reference sequence). The CDR3 extends over 14 amino acids. The CDR3, as DNA: TGTGCCAGCAGAGACAGGGGAAACACCGGGGAGCTGTTTTTT. It specifies CASRDRGNTGELFF.

This clone was counted once. The chain carries TRBV30 and TRBJ2-3, with TRBD2 matching over 10 bases. Germline V gene sequence: CDR1 GTSNPN, CDR2 SVGIG (reference sequence). The CDR3 sequence is 18 residues long. V was pared by 4 bases and J by 0 bases, with 13 bases of the junction left unmatched. CDR3 loop: CAWTLPSGGLTSTDTQYF. As DNA, the CDR3 is TGTGCCTGGACCCTCCCTAGCGGGGGCCTCACTAGCACAGATACGCAGTATTTT.